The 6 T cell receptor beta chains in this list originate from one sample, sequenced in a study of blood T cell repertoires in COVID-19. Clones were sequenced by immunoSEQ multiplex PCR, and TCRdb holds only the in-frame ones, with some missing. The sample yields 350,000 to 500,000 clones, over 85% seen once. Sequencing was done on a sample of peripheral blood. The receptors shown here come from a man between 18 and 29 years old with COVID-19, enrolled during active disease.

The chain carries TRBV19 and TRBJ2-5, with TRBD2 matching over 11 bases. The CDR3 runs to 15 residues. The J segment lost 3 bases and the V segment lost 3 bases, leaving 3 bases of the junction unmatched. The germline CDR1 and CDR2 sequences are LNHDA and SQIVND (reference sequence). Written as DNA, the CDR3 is TGTGCCAGTAGTATTACTAGCGGGGGAGAAGAGACCCAGTACTTC. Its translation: CASSITSGGEETQYF.

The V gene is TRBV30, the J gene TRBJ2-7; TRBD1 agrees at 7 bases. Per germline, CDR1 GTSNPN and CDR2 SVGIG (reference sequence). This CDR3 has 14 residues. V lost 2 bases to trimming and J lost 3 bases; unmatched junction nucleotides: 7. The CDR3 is CAWSSGGIRYEQYF. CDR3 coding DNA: TGTGCCTGGAGTTCAGGGGGTATCCGCTACGAGCAGTACTTC.

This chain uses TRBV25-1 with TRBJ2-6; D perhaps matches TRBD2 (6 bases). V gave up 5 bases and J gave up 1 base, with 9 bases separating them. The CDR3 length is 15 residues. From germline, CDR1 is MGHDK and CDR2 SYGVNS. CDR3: CASSFGGSGANVLTF. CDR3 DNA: TGTGCCAGCAGTTTCGGAGGGTCTGGGGCCAACGTCCTGACTTTC.

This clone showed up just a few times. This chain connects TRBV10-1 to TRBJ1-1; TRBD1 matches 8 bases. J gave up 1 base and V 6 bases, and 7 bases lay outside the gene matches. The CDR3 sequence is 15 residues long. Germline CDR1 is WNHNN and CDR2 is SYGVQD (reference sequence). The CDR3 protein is CASSSATGGNTEAFF. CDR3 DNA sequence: TGCGCCAGCAGCTCCGCTACAGGGGGGAACACTGAAGCTTTCTTT.

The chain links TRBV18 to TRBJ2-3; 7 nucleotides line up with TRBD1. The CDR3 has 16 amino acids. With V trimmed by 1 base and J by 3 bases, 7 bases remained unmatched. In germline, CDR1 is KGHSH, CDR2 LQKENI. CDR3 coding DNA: TGTGCCAGCTCACCACTTCGAGACAGGGAAACAGATACGCAGTATTTT. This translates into CASSPLRDRETDTQYF.

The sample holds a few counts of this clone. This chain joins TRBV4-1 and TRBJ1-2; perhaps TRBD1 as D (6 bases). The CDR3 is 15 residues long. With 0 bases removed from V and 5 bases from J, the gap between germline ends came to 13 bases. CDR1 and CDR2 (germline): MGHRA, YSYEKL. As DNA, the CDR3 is TGCGCCAGCAGCCAAGATCCAGGGACAAGATATGGCTACACCTTC. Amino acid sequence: CASSQDPGTRYGYTF.